This is a list of T cell receptor beta chains from one sample in a study of long-term antiretroviral therapy in people with HIV. Only in-frame clones appear in the TCRdb table, and some are missing; sequencing was by immunoSEQ multiplex PCR. The data contain some 30,000 clones, 70% to 90% of them singletons. The material was unsorted PBMCs, obtained 1.8 years after starting antiretroviral therapy. The source is a woman younger than 35 with HIV. Each CDR3 is given with its conserved first and last residue. D genes are given only for firm matches. Size is omitted from some rows. Given values are once, few, many or a class for expanded clones.

j_gene | abundance | d_gene | v_gene | CDR3aa | CDR3nt
TRBJ1-3 | NA | NA | TRBV15 | CATSRDHGGNTIYF | TGTGCCACCAGCAGAGACCATGGTGGAAACACCATATATTTT
TRBJ1-3 | few | NA | TRBV5-4 | CASSLQGTGNTIYF | TGTGCCAGCAGTTTACAGGGTACTGGAAACACCATATATTTT
TRBJ2-5 | once | NA | TRBV11-3 | CASSLDWRYQETQYF | TGTGCCAGCAGCTTAGATTGGCGCTACCAAGAGACCCAGTACTTC
TRBJ2-1 | NA | TRBD2 | TRBV9 | CASSGGLAYNEQFF | TGTGCCAGCAGCGGAGGACTAGCGTACAATGAGCAGTTCTTC
TRBJ2-3 | NA | TRBD2 | TRBV7-9 | CASSPGTSDYTDTQYF | TGTGCCAGCAGCCCAGGGACTAGCGATTACACAGATACGCAGTATTTT
TRBJ2-1 | NA | NA | TRBV5-4 | CASSSGSKGGLVNEQFF | TGTGCCAGCAGCTCCGGCTCTAAGGGGGGCCTTGTCAATGAGCAGTTCTTC
TRBJ2-7 | NA | TRBD2 | TRBV11-2 | CASSFPGLAGGSFSYEQYF | TGTGCCAGCAGCTTTCCGGGACTAGCGGGAGGATCCTTCTCCTACGAGCAGTACTTC
TRBJ2-2 | NA | NA | TRBV18 | CASSPTLTNTGELFF | TGTGCCAGCTCACCGACGCTAACCAACACCGGGGAGCTGTTTTTT
TRBJ2-7 | NA | TRBD2 | TRBV29-1 | CSVLTSGPNEQYF | TGCAGCGTATTGACTAGCGGACCCAACGAGCAGTACTTC
TRBJ2-3 | NA | NA | TRBV7-2 | CASSLGSRADTQYF | TGTGCCAGCAGCTTAGGTAGTCGGGCAGATACGCAGTATTTT
TRBJ2-3 | NA | NA | TRBV11-2 | CASSLDRGLRTDTQYF | TGTGCCAGCAGCTTAGATCGGGGACTTCGCACAGATACGCAGTATTTT
TRBJ1-4 | NA | NA | TRBV13 | CASSLGRMGNEKLFF | TGTGCCAGCAGCTTAGGCCGTATGGGTAATGAAAAACTGTTTTTT
TRBJ2-7 | NA | NA | TRBV5-1 | CASSVTGYEQYF | TGCGCCAGCAGCGTTACAGGGTACGAGCAGTACTTC
TRBJ2-7 | NA | NA | TRBV28 | CASSTVAEASYEQYF | TGTGCCAGCAGTACTGTAGCCGAAGCGTCCTACGAGCAGTACTTC
TRBJ1-5 | few | NA | TRBV7-2 | CASSSLGAGNQPQHF | TGTGCCAGCAGCTCTCTCGGGGCAGGCAATCAGCCCCAGCATTTT
TRBJ2-1 | NA | NA | TRBV7-8 | CASSLQDQGLYNEQFF | TGTGCCAGCAGCCTACAAGACCAAGGACTTTACAATGAGCAGTTCTTC
TRBJ2-1 | NA | NA | TRBV4-1 | CASEGNLGTNEQFF | TGCGCCAGTGAGGGGAACTTAGGGACCAATGAGCAGTTCTTC
TRBJ1-4 | NA | NA | TRBV9 | CASSSGQPVVEATNEKLFF | TGTGCCAGCAGCTCCGGACAGCCGGTAGTCGAGGCAACTAATGAAAAACTGTTTTTT
TRBJ2-5 | NA | NA | TRBV27 | CASSPTRARTTAETQYF | TGTGCCAGCAGTCCAACGAGGGCCCGGACGACCGCGGAGACCCAGTACTTC